The next 8 T cell receptor beta chains were all read from a single sample in a study of cytomegalovirus exposure and HLA in healthy donors. PCR primers comprised 60 Vbeta and 13 Jbeta primers. Data came from immunoSEQ multiplex PCR; TCRdb stores just in-frame clones and leaves some out. The table shows about 140,000 clones, with roughly three quarters occurring only once. Sequenced input: PBMCs. All receptors come from a man aged 35 to 55 in good health and CMV-seronegative.

The gene calls are TRBV5-6 and TRBJ2-7; the match to TRBD2 covers 12 bases. CDR3 size: 18 residues. The germline gives CDR1 SGHDT, CDR2 YYEEEE. V shed 4 bases, J shed 2 bases, and the junction held 13 bases outside the gene matches. The CDR3 sequence is CASSPGTSGSTSTYEQYF. CDR3 nucleotides: TGTGCCAGCAGCCCCGGGACTAGCGGGTCTACTTCCACCTACGAGCAGTACTTC.

The chain is built from TRBV6-1 and TRBJ2-7; the D gene is possibly TRBD2 (5 bases). Germline V gives CDR1 MNHNS, CDR2 SASEGT. V shed 8 bases and J shed 12 bases, with 8 bases lying between them. The CDR3 length is 8 residues. CDR3 nucleotide sequence: TGTGCCAGCCCGGCGGGGTACTTC. It is translated as CASPAGYF.

The chain carries TRBV5-1 and TRBJ2-5; the match to TRBD2 covers 12 bases. This CDR3 region has 14 residues. The V gene end was trimmed by 4 bases and the J gene end by 4 bases; junction bases not matched to a gene: 2. The V gene's germline CDR1 is SGHRS and CDR2 YFSETQ. CDR3: CASSTGLAGETQYF. DNA for the CDR3: TGCGCCAGCAGCACGGGACTAGCGGGAGAGACCCAGTACTTC.

The chain is built from TRBV6-5 and TRBJ2-7; 11 bases fit TRBD2. Germline assignment: CDR1 MNHEY and CDR2 SVGAGI. V shed 2 bases and J 3 bases; nucleotides not matched to a gene: 3. This CDR3 contains 15 residues. The CDR3: CASSYDSGGDYEQYF. DNA of the CDR3: TGTGCCAGCAGTTACGATAGCGGGGGGGACTACGAGCAGTACTTC.

The chain links TRBV6-1 to TRBJ1-4, with D perhaps TRBD1 (5 bases). Germline CDR1 MNHNS, CDR2 SASEGT. This CDR3 contains 14 residues. The germline V and J ends were trimmed by 6 bases and 5 bases, with 13 bases remaining between them. The chain's CDR3 is CASRKDAGNEKLFF. DNA for the CDR3: TGTGCCAGCAGGAAAGATGCAGGGAATGAAAAACTGTTTTTT.

This clone has a handful of counts. This rearrangement joins TRBV5-5 to TRBJ1-5; D uncertain. From germline, CDR1 is SGHKS and CDR2 YYEKEE (reference sequence). Trimming took off 1 base at V and 9 bases at J, with 11 bases between the two ends. The CDR3 length is 13 residues. The CDR3 region is CASSLLLSTPQHF. In DNA, the CDR3 is TGTGCCAGCAGCTTGCTACTGTCAACGCCCCAGCATTTT. Supplemented by reference TRBV5-5 and TRBJ1-5, the full variable domain reads DAGVTQSPTHLIKTRGQQVTLRCSPISGHKSVSWYQQVLGQGPQFIFQYYEKEERGRGNFPDRFSARQFPNYSSELNVNALLLGDSALYLCASSLLLSTPQHFGDGTRLSIL.

V usage is TRBV19 and J usage is TRBJ2-5; 7 bases fit TRBD2. The CDR3 contains 13 residues. Germline trimming cut 5 bases from V and 5 bases from J; bases unmatched to any gene: 5. Germline CDR1 and CDR2: LNHDA and SQIVND (reference sequence). The CDR3 region is CASSWGGTETQYF. The CDR3 DNA sequence: TGTGCCAGTAGTTGGGGGGGAACGGAGACCCAGTACTTC.

J is TRBJ1-1 and V is TRBV10-3, with 8 bases lining up with TRBD1. Per the germline V gene, CDR1 is ENHRY and CDR2 is SYGVKD. The CDR3 sequence is 15 residues long. The V and J ends lost 6 bases and 3 bases, in that order; junction bases with no gene match: 9. The CDR3 bases are TGTGCCATCAGGGCTCAGGGGGCGGGGGACACTGAAGCTTTCTTT. Its translation: CAIRAQGAGDTEAFF.